The 22 T cell receptor beta chains reported below all come from one sample, sequenced in a study of T cell responses to AZD1222 COVID-19 vaccine. TCRdb keeps only in-frame clones here, not all; method: immunoSEQ multiplex PCR. The sample lists some 150,000 clones, 86% occurring once. The sequences come from peripheral blood, collected on day 0 of MenACWY control vaccination. Source of these receptors: an adult in good health.

The chain couples TRBV13 to TRBJ1-6; no clear D. CDR1 PRHDT and CDR2 FYEKMQ come from the germline V gene (reference sequence). The CDR3 spans 15 residues. Trimming stripped 5 bases from V and 10 bases from J, with 18 bases between. The CDR3 DNA follows: TGTGCCAGCAGCACCTGGACCCCTGGTGGGTCACCCCTCCACTTT. This translates into CASSTWTPGGSPLHF.

This rearrangement joins TRBV11-2 to TRBJ2-7; a weak D match, TRBD2 (6 bases). There are 16 residues in the CDR3. Germline CDR1 SGHAT, CDR2 FQNNGV. With 0 bases removed from V and 5 bases from J, the gap between germline ends came to 17 bases. DNA for the CDR3: TGTGCCAGCAGCTTAGATCCCTTGACTAGAATAAACGAGCAGTACTTC. This codes for CASSLDPLTRINEQYF.

This clone was counted once. V and J are TRBV7-3 and TRBJ2-7, with D perhaps TRBD1 or TRBD2 (5 bases each). The germline gives CDR1 SGHTA, CDR2 FQGTGA. V lost 3 bases and J 3 bases, leaving 9 bases between the germline ends. This CDR3 is 13 amino acids long. This CDR3 is CASSLGPLYEQYF. Here the CDR3 DNA reads TGTGCCAGCAGCTTGGGACCTCTCTACGAGCAGTACTTC.

The chain uses TRBV6-1 and TRBJ1-2; D is possibly TRBD1 (6 bases). The germline gives CDR1 MNHNS, CDR2 SASEGT. The CDR3 loop spans 13 amino acids. V was pared by 1 base and J by 8 bases, with 11 bases between. The chain's CDR3 is CASSEDREGGYTF. Here the CDR3 DNA reads TGTGCCAGCAGTGAAGACAGGGAGGGAGGCTACACCTTC.

This chain links TRBV24-1 with TRBJ1-5; 8 bases are shared with TRBD1. Germline V lookup: CDR1 KGHDR, CDR2 SFDVKD. This CDR3 spans 13 amino acids. The V segment lost 6 bases and the J segment 11 bases; nucleotides outside the gene matches: 8. In DNA, the CDR3 is TGTGCCACCAGTCACAGGGGGGCATTGGCCCAGCATTTT. Encoded protein: CATSHRGALAQHF.

The chain couples TRBV6-5 to TRBJ1-2; 11 positions match TRBD1. V lost 6 bases to trimming and J lost 6 bases; unmatched junction nucleotides: 9. CDR1 and CDR2 from the germline V gene are MNHEY and SVGAGI. The length of the CDR3 is 15 residues. CDR3 amino acids: CASRGQGDRVNGYTF. The CDR3, as DNA: TGTGCCAGCAGGGGACAGGGGGACAGGGTAAATGGCTACACCTTC.

The chain carries TRBV19 and TRBJ1-4; 9 nucleotides match TRBD1. V lost 4 bases to trimming and J lost 4 bases; unmatched junction nucleotides: 7. CDR1 and CDR2 from the germline V gene are LNHDA and SQIVND (reference sequence). The CDR3 loop spans 16 amino acids. CDR3 loop: CASSTAGTGLNEKLFF. In nucleotides, the CDR3 is TGTGCCAGTAGTACCGCCGGGACAGGGCTTAATGAAAAACTGTTTTTT.

The genes are TRBV19 and TRBJ2-7, with TRBD1 matching over 7 bases. The CDR3 runs to 16 residues. CDR1 is LNHDA and CDR2 is SQIVND in the germline V gene (reference sequence). Trimming at V came to 5 bases and at J to 4 bases, leaving 14 bases not matched to a gene. The CDR3 nucleotides are TGTGCCAGTAGTGTTCGACCGGGACAGATAAGGTACGAGCAGTACTTC. It is translated as CASSVRPGQIRYEQYF.

V gene TRBV11-3 combines with J gene TRBJ2-1; 13 bases are a match to TRBD2. In germline, CDR1 is SGHNT, CDR2 YENEEA. This CDR3 has 16 amino acids. The V segment lost 6 bases and the J segment 6 bases; nucleotides outside the gene matches: 8. The CDR3 bases are TGTGCCAGCAGGCAGCTAGGACTAGCGGGGGTCAATGAGCAGTTCTTC. Its translation: CASRQLGLAGVNEQFF.

This clone was detected once. The chain carries TRBV19 and TRBJ1-4, with D perhaps matching TRBD1 (5 bases). V lost 3 bases and J lost 4, with 12 bases in between. The V gene's germline CDR1 is LNHDA and CDR2 SQIVND (reference sequence). CDR3 size: 15 residues. CDR3 sequence: CASSMRQSFNEKLFF. Written as DNA, the CDR3 is TGTGCCAGTAGTATGAGACAGAGTTTTAATGAAAAACTGTTTTTT.

The chain has TRBV2 and TRBJ1-5, with TRBD1 identical over 9 bases. Germline V gene sequence: CDR1 SNHLY, CDR2 FYNNEI. V was clipped by 6 bases and J by 0 bases; unmatched bases: 6. The CDR3 spans 16 residues. Here the CDR3 DNA reads TGTGCCAGCAGGACAGGGGGAGCAGATAGCAATCAGCCCCAGCATTTT. Amino acids: CASRTGGADSNQPQHF.

V and J are TRBV29-1 and TRBJ2-7; perhaps TRBD2 as D (6 bases). V lost 5 bases and J lost 5, with 13 bases in between. Germline V CDR1 and CDR2: SQVTM, ANQGSEA. This CDR3 region has 12 residues. The CDR3 region has the DNA TGCAGCGTTAACTACGGGAGCCACGAGCAGTACTTC. Translating gives CSVNYGSHEQYF.

The chain recombines TRBV11-2 with TRBJ2-5, with 7 bases that match TRBD2. Germline values: CDR1 SGHAT, CDR2 FQNNGV. This CDR3 is 16 amino acids long. Trimming took 5 bases from V and 2 from J; bases not matched to a gene: 11. The CDR3 spells CASSRAPRGEQETQYF. In DNA form, the CDR3 reads TGTGCCAGCAGCCGGGCGCCACGGGGGGAACAAGAGACCCAGTACTTC.

This chain connects TRBV11-2 to TRBJ2-7; weak D call: TRBD2 (7 bases). V was clipped by 4 bases and J by 9 bases, with 16 bases between them. Germline CDR1 SGHAT, CDR2 FQNNGV. The CDR3 runs to 13 residues. The CDR3 region has the DNA TGTGCCAGCAGCTCGTTAGGGGGGGTCAGGCAGTACGTC. Translated: CASSSLGGVRQYV.

The chain joins TRBV6-6 to TRBJ1-2; D is unresolved. V gave up 5 bases and J gave up 6 bases, with 13 bases separating them. CDR1 and CDR2 (germline): MNHNY, SVGAGI (reference sequence). The CDR3 sequence is 13 residues long. This CDR3 reads CASSRELTDGYTF. CDR3 DNA: TGTGCCAGCAGTAGAGAATTGACGGATGGCTACACCTTC.

This clone showed up just a few times. V is TRBV4-3 and J is TRBJ1-3, with 8 bases identical to TRBD1. This CDR3 is built from 15 residues. V dropped 4 bases and J dropped 3; count of bases not matched to a gene: 5. Germline loops: CDR1 LGHNA, CDR2 YSLEER. The CDR3 coding sequence is TGCGCCAGCAGCCCCGGACAGGGAAGTGGAAACACCATATATTTT. This sequence encodes CASSPGQGSGNTIYF.

DNA for the CDR3: TGCGCCAGCAGCCAAGATCCCTCCTTCGGGGAGCAGTTCTTC. Its translation: CASSQDPSFGEQFF. This chain connects TRBV4-3 to TRBJ2-1, with D hard to call. This CDR3 comprises 14 residues. CDR1 is LGHNA and CDR2 is YSLEER in the germline V gene. V dropped 0 bases and J dropped 10 bases, with 13 bases sitting between them.

The chain combines TRBV24-1 with TRBJ1-2; 10 bases agree with TRBD1. V lost 4 bases, J lost 7 bases, and 5 bases stayed unmatched. The CDR3 extends over 14 amino acids. Germline assignment: CDR1 KGHDR and CDR2 SFDVKD. CDR3 sequence reads: CATSDGQGEVGYTF. In DNA, the CDR3 is TGTGCCACCAGTGACGGACAGGGGGAGGTTGGCTACACCTTC.

This clone occurred once. This sequence joins TRBV6-6 and TRBJ2-5; D is undetermined. The germline V gene has CDR1 MNHNY and CDR2 SVGAGI (reference sequence). Trimming left V 2 bases short and J 4 bases short, with 11 bases between. The CDR3 loop spans 14 amino acids. The CDR3 DNA reads as TGTGCCAGCAGTTACCTTCCAGGTCGAGAGACCCAGTACTTC. It codes for CASSYLPGRETQYF.

The chain recombines TRBV27 with TRBJ2-1, with a possible D match to TRBD2 (6 bases). CDR3 length: 14 amino acids. Germline V gives CDR1 MNHEY, CDR2 SMNVEV (reference sequence). Trimming stripped 6 bases from V and 3 bases from J, with 12 bases between. CDR3 protein: CASSAAGSYNEQFF. DNA for the CDR3: TGTGCCAGCAGCGCGGCGGGGAGCTACAATGAGCAGTTCTTC.

This clone was recorded a few times. The chain recombines TRBV28 with TRBJ1-2; 8 positions agree with TRBD1. J lost 7 bases, V lost 10 bases, and 8 bases had no gene match. Germline CDR1 MDHEN, CDR2 SYDVKM. The CDR3 extends over 12 amino acids. The chain's CDR3 is CATNQGAGGYTF. The CDR3 DNA reads as TGTGCCACAAACCAGGGGGCAGGTGGCTACACCTTC.

This clone has just a few counts. The chain recombines TRBV5-1 with TRBJ1-2; D call uncertain. CDR1 is SGHRS, CDR2 YFSETQ, per germline. The V and J ends lost 0 bases and 6 bases respectively, with 9 bases between them. The CDR3 is 13 amino acids. This CDR3 is CASSLGPGNGYTF. CDR3 in DNA: TGCGCCAGCAGCTTGGGACCCGGGAATGGCTACACCTTC.